This TCR beta chain appears in the sequencing data of a study of T cell responses to AZD1222 COVID-19 vaccine. In the case of this clone: The antigen remains undetermined.

TCRdb keeps only in-frame clones here, not all; method: immunoSEQ multiplex PCR. The sample lists tens of thousands of clones, 91% seen once, with more than 25% in the top ten. Whole-study findings and limits: Just 5 to 7 AZD1222 recipients tested seropositive at baseline. Spike as a whole was targeted by vaccine-associated CD4 TCRs, dominant at 160-218 and 743-854. Unmutated variant regions are reportedly targeted by nearly half of spike-specific TCRs.

The V end was cut by 2 bases, the J end by 0 bases, with 7 bases between. This CDR3 comprises 15 residues. Germline CDR1 is MNHEY and CDR2 is SMNVEV (reference sequence). Second-dose groups at about 4 or about 12 weeks were pooled. This TCR was sampled from an adult who received the AZD1222 COVID-19 vaccine. The J gene is TRBJ1-4, the V gene TRBV27, with D perhaps matching TRBD1 (5 bases). The sample consisted of peripheral blood, taken 28 days after the second AZD1222 dose. The CDR3 DNA is TGTGCCAGCAGTTTAATGGGGGCAACTAATGAAAAACTGTTTTTT. This sequence encodes CASSLMGATNEKLFF.